This T cell receptor (beta chain) is from a study of T cell responses to AZD1222 COVID-19 vaccine. Across the whole study: The analysis combined second doses at about 4 or about 12 weeks.

Study-wide findings and caveats: Every sample of the repertoires postdated the peak T cell response. White British people made up most donors, females outnumbered males, and clonal diversity was possibly underestimated.

Profiled with immunoSEQ multiplex PCR; TCRdb holds only in-frame clones, not every one. The sample has over 50,000 clones, approximately 88% seen once. With respect to this clone: Antigen unknown.

V dropped 1 base and J dropped 5; count of bases not matched to a gene: 0. The length of the CDR3 is 14 residues. Germline CDR1 reads SGHAT; CDR2 reads FQNNGV. The source material was peripheral blood, sampled on day 0 of AZD1222 vaccination. The sequence was collected from an adult in good health. The rearrangement joins TRBV11-2 to TRBJ1-5; TRBD1 aligns across 9 bases. CDR3 region: CASSLGQGDQPQHF. The CDR3 nucleotides read TGTGCCAGCAGCTTAGGACAGGGGGATCAGCCCCAGCATTTT.